The 8 T cell receptor beta chains below were found in one sample sequenced in a study of CXCR3-negative and CXCR3-positive naive CD8 T cells. Study findings and constraints: Compared with CXCR3-negative naive cells, CXCR3-positive naive cells showed more hydrophobic TRB CDR3s.

What these receptors recognize is not known. Libraries were UMI-labeled 5' RACE TRB cDNA. No DNA is given; TCRdb re-called the 5' RACE reads and lists each CDR3 protein once. This table holds more than 100,000 distinct CDR3 sequences. Sample: naive CXCR3+ CD8+ T cells from blood. Noted subset: CD45RO-CCR7+CD27+CD95- naive CD8+ T cells expressing CXCR3 (TNR3+). These receptor sequences come from a human donor in good health. Some clones in this sample may be carry-over from other donors' samples.

The V call is TRBV4-2, the J call TRBJ2-2; TCRdb returns TRBD1, unconfirmable since there is no DNA. CDR1 LGHNA and CDR2 YNFKEQ come from the germline V gene. The CDR3 consists of 16 residues. This CDR3 is CASSQDPGGVTGELFF.

The V gene is TRBV7-9, the J gene TRBJ2-4; the TRBD2 assignment by TCRdb is unverifiable without DNA. CDR3 length: 15 amino acids. Germline V gene lookup returns CDR1 SEHNR and CDR2 FQNEAQ (reference sequence). The chain's CDR3 is CASSHGLASKNIQYF.

The V call is TRBV7-9, the J call TRBJ2-7. The CDR3 runs 12 residues. CDR1 SEHNR and CDR2 FQNEAQ come from the germline V gene (reference sequence). The CDR3 region is CASSLELYEQYF.

V is TRBV28 and J is TRBJ2-4; TCRdb gives TRBD1 as the D gene, but with no DNA this cannot be confirmed. CDR1 is MDHEN and CDR2 is SYDVKM in the germline V gene. The CDR3 runs to 18 residues. This CDR3 reads CASSFETVTLGAKNIQYF.

V gene TRBV12-3 or TRBV12-4 combines with J gene TRBJ2-1. This CDR3 spans 13 amino acids. CDR3 residues: CASSPTFAAGQFF.

J is TRBJ2-1 and V is TRBV4-1; no DNA is available, so the TRBD2 call from TCRdb remains unchecked. The CDR3 runs to 17 residues. Looked up from germline, CDR1 is MGHRA and CDR2 is YSYEKL. CDR3 sequence: CASSQEGASGAYNEQFF.

The chain links TRBV27 to TRBJ2-1; there is no DNA to check the TCRdb D call of TRBD1. The CDR3 is 14 residues long. Per germline, CDR1 MNHEY and CDR2 SMNVEV (reference sequence). CDR3 region: CASTGWGPYNEQFF.

The chain uses TRBV5-1 and TRBJ1-6. This CDR3 comprises 14 residues. The germline CDR1 and CDR2 sequences are SGHRS and YFSETQ. The CDR3 spells CASSLGWENSPLHF.